Below are 8 T cell receptor beta chains sequenced from a single sample in a study of Graves' ophthalmopathy and Graves' hyperthyroidism. RNA transcripts provided the template for amplifying TCR beta CDR3 regions. First-round RT-PCR used HTBI primers; second-round multiplex PCR followed. TCRdb re-called the multiplex PCR reads with MiXCR, one entry per CDR3 protein. The table has around 600,000 distinct CDR3 sequences, roughly two fifths seen once. The sample was peripheral blood. Receptors were obtained from an adult man with Graves' ophthalmopathy.

This clonotype has ten or more counts. The CDR3 reads CSARLASETQYF. CDR3 DNA sequence: TGCAGTGCGAGACTAGCGTCTGAGACCCAGTACTTC. The chain has TRBV20-1 and TRBJ2-5; 8 bases align to TRBD2. The junction had 5 bases not matched to a gene; V was cut back by 6 bases and J by 5 bases. Per germline, CDR1 DFQATT and CDR2 SNEGSKA (reference sequence). The CDR3 is 12 amino acids.

This clonotype was counted at least ten times. The chain combines TRBV20-1 with TRBJ1-1; D remains unclear. This CDR3 is 13 amino acids long. Germline loops: CDR1 DFQATT, CDR2 SNEGSKA (reference sequence). V was clipped by 1 base and J by 0 bases, with 6 bases between them. In DNA form, the CDR3 reads TGCAGTGCTAGAGTCGCGGTGAACACTGAAGCTTTCTTT. It is translated as CSARVAVNTEAFF.

The rearrangement joins TRBV10-3 to TRBJ2-7; the D gene could be TRBD1 or TRBD2 (5 bases each). This CDR3 has 16 amino acids. V dropped 10 bases and J dropped 0 bases, with 22 bases sitting between them. Germline-derived CDR1 and CDR2 are ENHRY and SYGVKD. Written as DNA, the CDR3 is TGTGCCAGCAGGGCCGTTCGGGGCCCAAGCTCCTACGAGCAGTACTTC. Translated: CASRAVRGPSSYEQYF.

The chain uses TRBV29-1 and TRBJ2-7, with D possibly being TRBD1 (8 bases). Between the trimmed V and J ends, which lost 4 bases and 5 bases, there was a span of 12 bases. This CDR3 has 12 residues. Looked up from germline, CDR1 is SQVTM and CDR2 is ANQGSEA. CDR3 loop: CSVATGGDEQYF. The DNA of the CDR3 is TGCAGCGTTGCCACAGGGGGGGACGAGCAGTACTTC.

V usage is TRBV30 and J usage is TRBJ1-2; D unresolved. CDR3 length equals 12 residues. Trimming removed 3 bases from V and 2 bases from J, with 7 bases in between. Germline V gene data show CDR1 as GTSNPN and CDR2 as SVGIG (reference sequence). Here the CDR3 DNA reads TGTGCCTGGAGGGGGAACAACTATGGCTACACCTTC. Protein sequence: CAWRGNNYGYTF.

This clonotype appeared once. A much larger clone lies a single base off, so this may be a read error. The chain carries TRBV19 and TRBJ1-5; 7 positions agree with TRBD1. The CDR3 extends over 14 amino acids. J was trimmed by 3 bases and V by 8 bases; bases with no gene match: 7. Germline CDR1 and CDR2: LNHDA and SQIVND (reference sequence). The CDR3 bases are TGTGCCAGTTCGGACAGGAGGCACAATCAGCCCCAGCATTTT. Translation: CASSDRRHNQPQHF.

A note on this clonotype: This sequence may be a read error, since a much larger clone differs from it by one base. The chain joins TRBV12-3 or TRBV12-4 to TRBJ2-7; D is perhaps TRBD2 (5 bases). Trimming took 8 bases from V and 2 from J, leaving 19 bases between them. This CDR3 comprises 15 residues. CDR3 sequence reads: CASSFLGVGAYEQYF. For the CDR3, the DNA is TGTGCCAGCTCGTTCCTCGGGGTCGGGGCCTACGAGCAGTACTTC.

A word on this clonotype: One base away lies a much larger clone, so this may be a sequencing read error. This sequence joins TRBV7-6 and TRBJ1-2; 8 bases line up with TRBD1. The germline CDR1 and CDR2 sequences are SGHVS and FNYEAQ. CDR3 size: 14 residues. Trimming at V came to 5 bases and at J to 6 bases, leaving 8 bases not matched to a gene. The CDR3 here is CASSRNAGGDGYTF. In nucleotides, the CDR3 is TGTGCCAGCAGCCGGAATGCAGGGGGCGATGGCTACACCTTC.